This T cell receptor beta chain was identified during a study of T cell responses to AZD1222 COVID-19 vaccine. CDR1 is MNHEY, CDR2 SVGAGI, per germline. The germline V and J ends were trimmed by 8 bases and 4 bases, with 9 bases remaining between them. The CDR3 spans 12 residues. TCRdb's table, derived via immunoSEQ multiplex PCR, lists solely in-frame clones and lacks some. This table has some 190,000 clones, roughly nine tenths appearing once. In this sample, this clone turned up a few times. This specimen consisted of peripheral blood, obtained 28 days after the second AZD1222 dose. The chain carries TRBV6-5 and TRBJ2-1; TRBD1 is a possible D gene (6 bases). The TCR comes from an adult who received the AZD1222 COVID-19 vaccine. DNA of the CDR3: TGTGCCAGCGGGGACATTTACAATGAGCAGTTCTTC. Its protein product is CASGDIYNEQFF.